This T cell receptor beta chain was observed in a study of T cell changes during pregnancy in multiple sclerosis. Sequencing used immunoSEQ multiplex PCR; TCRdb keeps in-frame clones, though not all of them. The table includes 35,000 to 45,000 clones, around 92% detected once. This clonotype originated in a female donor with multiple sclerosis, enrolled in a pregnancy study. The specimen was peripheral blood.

Here the CDR3 DNA reads TGTGCCAGCAGCCGCCAGGCGGACGTCTCCTACAATGAGCAGTTCTTC. This encodes CASSRQADVSYNEQFF. The gene calls are TRBV7-3 and TRBJ2-1, with unresolved D. V dropped 5 bases and J dropped 0 bases, with 14 bases sitting between them. Germline V gene sequence: CDR1 SGHTA, CDR2 FQGTGA. The CDR3 sequence is 16 residues long.